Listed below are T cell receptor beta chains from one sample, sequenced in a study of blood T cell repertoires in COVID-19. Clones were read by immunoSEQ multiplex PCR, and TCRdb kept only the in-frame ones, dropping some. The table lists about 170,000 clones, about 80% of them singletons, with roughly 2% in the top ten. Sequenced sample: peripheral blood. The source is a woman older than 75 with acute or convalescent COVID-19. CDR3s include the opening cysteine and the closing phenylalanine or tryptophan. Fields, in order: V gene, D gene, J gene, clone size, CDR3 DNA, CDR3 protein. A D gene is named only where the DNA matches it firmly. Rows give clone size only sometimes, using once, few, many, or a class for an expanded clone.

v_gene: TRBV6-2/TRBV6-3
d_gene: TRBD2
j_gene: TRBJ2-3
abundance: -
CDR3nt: TGTGCCAGCAGTTACTCGAGGGCGCGGGAGGCGAAAGATACGCAGTATTTT
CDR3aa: CASSYSRAREAKDTQYF

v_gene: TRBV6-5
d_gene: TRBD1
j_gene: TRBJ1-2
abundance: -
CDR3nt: TGTGCCAGCATACTACAGGGGGTGAATGGCTACACCTTC
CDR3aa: CASILQGVNGYTF

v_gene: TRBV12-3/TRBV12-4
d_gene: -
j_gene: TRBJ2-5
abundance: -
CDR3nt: TGTGCCAGCGGACAGCGGAGAGAGACCCAGTACTTC
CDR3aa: CASGQRRETQYF

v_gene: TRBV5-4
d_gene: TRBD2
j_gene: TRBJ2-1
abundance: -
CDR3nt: TGTGCCAGCAGCTCAGGACTAGTGGTCCATGAGCAGTTCTTC
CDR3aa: CASSSGLVVHEQFF

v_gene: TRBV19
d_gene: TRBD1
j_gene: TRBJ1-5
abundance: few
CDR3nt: TGTGCCAGTAGACTAGGGGGCTCGGGTCAGCCCCAGCATTTT
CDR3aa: CASRLGGSGQPQHF

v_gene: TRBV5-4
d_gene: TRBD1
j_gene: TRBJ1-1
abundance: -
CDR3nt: TGTGCCAGCAGCCCGACAGGGCTGAACACTGAAGCTTTCTTT
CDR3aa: CASSPTGLNTEAFF

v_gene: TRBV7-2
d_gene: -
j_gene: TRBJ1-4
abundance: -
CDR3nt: TGTGCCAGCAGCTTAGGAGGGGGGGCTCGAGAAAAACTGTTTTTT
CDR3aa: CASSLGGGAREKLFF

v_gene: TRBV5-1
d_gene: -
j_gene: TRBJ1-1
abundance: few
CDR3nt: TGCGCCAGCAGCTTGGGGAGGCGCCCTGGAAACACTGAAGCTTTCTTT
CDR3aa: CASSLGRRPGNTEAFF

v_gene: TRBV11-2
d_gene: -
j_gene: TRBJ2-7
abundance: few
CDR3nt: TGTGCCAGCAGCTTAGATCGGGTTGGGGAGCAGTACTTC
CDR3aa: CASSLDRVGEQYF

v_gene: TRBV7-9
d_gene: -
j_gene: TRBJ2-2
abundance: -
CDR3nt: TGTGCCAGCAGCTATACAGCGAACACCGGGGAGCTGTTTTTT
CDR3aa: CASSYTANTGELFF

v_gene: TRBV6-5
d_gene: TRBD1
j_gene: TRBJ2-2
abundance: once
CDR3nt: TGTGCCAGCAGTCGGGACAGGGTTGGCGGGGAGCTGTTTTTT
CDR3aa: CASSRDRVGGELFF

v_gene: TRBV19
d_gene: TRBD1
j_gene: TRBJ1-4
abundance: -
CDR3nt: TGTGCCAGCCGGGACAGGGGTCTTAATGAGGGAAAACTGTTTTTT
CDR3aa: CASRDRGLNEGKLFF

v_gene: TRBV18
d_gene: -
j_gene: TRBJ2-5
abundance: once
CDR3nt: TGTGCCAGCTCACCAGTCTCGGGGGAGACCCAGTACTTC
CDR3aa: CASSPVSGETQYF

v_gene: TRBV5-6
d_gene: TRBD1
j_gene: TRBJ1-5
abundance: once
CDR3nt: TGTGCCAGCAGCTTATATCGGACAGGGAATCAGCCCCAGCATTTT
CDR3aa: CASSLYRTGNQPQHF

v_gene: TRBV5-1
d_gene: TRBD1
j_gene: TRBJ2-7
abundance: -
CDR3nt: TGCGCCAGCAGCCAGGGGGACAGGCGACCCTACGAGCAGTACTTC
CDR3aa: CASSQGDRRPYEQYF

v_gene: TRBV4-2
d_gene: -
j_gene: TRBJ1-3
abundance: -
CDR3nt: TGTGCCAGCAGCCTCAATCCAGGGGACGGGGGAAACACCATATATTTT
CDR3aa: CASSLNPGDGGNTIYF

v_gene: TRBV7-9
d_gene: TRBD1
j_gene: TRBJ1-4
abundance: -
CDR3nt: TGTGCCAGCAGCCCGGGACAGGGGGAAACTAATGAAAAACTGTTTTTT
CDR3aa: CASSPGQGETNEKLFF

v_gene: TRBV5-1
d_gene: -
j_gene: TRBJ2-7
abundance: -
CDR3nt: TGCGCCAGCTCCCAGGGTGTAAGCGCCTACGAGCAGTACTTC
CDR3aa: CASSQGVSAYEQYF

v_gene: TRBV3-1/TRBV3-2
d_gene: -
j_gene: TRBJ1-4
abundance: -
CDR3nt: TGTGCCAGCAGCCACCAGTCAACTAATGAAAAACTGTTTTTT
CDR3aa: CASSHQSTNEKLFF

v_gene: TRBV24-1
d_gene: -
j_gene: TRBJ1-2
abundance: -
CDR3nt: TGTGCCACCAGGGCCTCGGGGGACCTCTATGGCTACACCTTC
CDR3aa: CATRASGDLYGYTF

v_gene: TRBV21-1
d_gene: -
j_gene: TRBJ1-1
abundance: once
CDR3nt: TGTGCCAGCAGCCCCCGGGAGGGGGTCGGGGTTTCTTTCTTT
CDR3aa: CASSPREGVGVSFF

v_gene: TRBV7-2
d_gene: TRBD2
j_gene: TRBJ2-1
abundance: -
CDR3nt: TGTGCCAGCAGCTTAATGGTTAGCGGGTACACAACCTACAATGAGCAGTTCTTC
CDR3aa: CASSLMVSGYTTYNEQFF

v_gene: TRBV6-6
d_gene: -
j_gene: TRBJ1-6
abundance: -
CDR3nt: TGTGCCAGCAGTTTCGACAGTTCTTTGTCGGGTTCACCCCTCCACTTT
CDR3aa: CASSFDSSLSGSPLHF

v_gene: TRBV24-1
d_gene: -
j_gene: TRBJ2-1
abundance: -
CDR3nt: TGTGCCACCAGTTCGGCGGGACCCTACAATGAGCAGTTCTTC
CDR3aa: CATSSAGPYNEQFF

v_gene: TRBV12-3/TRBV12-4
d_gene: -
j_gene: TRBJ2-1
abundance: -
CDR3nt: TGTGCCAGCAGTCGAGAGGCGGACAATGAGCAGTTCTTC
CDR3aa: CASSREADNEQFF

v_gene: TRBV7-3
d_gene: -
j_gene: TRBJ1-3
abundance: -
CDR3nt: TGTGCCAGCAGCTTTAGCCCTGGAAACACCATATATTTT
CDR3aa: CASSFSPGNTIYF

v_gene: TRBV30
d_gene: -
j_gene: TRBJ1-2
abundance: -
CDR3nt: TGTGCCTGGAGTGTACAGGGTTCGAACTATGGCTACACCTTC
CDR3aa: CAWSVQGSNYGYTF

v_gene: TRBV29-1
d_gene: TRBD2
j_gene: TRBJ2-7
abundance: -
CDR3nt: TGCAGCGTGAGCGGGGGTACCTACGAGCAGTACTTC
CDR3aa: CSVSGGTYEQYF

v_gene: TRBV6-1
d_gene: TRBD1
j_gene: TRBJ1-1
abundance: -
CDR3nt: TGTGCCAGCAGTGACCGTGGACAGGGAAACACTGAAGCTTTCTTT
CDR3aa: CASSDRGQGNTEAFF

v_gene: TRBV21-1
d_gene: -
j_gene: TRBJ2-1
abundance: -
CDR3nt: TGTGCCAGCAGCAAATCACCGTCCCGGGACAGGGGGCAGGCCTCCAATGAGCAGTTCTTC
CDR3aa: CASSKSPSRDRGQASNEQFF

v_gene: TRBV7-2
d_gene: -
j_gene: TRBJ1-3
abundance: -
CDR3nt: TGTGCCAGCAGCTTAGGGACAGTGTCTGGAAACACCATATATTTT
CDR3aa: CASSLGTVSGNTIYF

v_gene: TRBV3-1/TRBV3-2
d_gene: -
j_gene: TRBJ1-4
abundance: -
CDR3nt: TGTGCCAGCAGCCAACGCACCGGGAATGAAAAACTGTTTTTT
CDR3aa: CASSQRTGNEKLFF